Listed here are 11 T cell receptor beta chains from one sample, sequenced in a study of cytomegalovirus exposure and HLA in healthy donors. The PCR had 60 Vbeta and 13 Jbeta primers. Assay used: immunoSEQ multiplex PCR; TCRdb lists only in-frame clones, some missing. Of 150,000 to 200,000 clones listed, over 70% are singletons. The sample taken for sequencing was PBMCs. The source is a male donor in good health and CMV-seronegative.

The chain is built from TRBV18 and TRBJ2-1; 7 bases agree with TRBD2. This CDR3 spans 17 amino acids. V shed 3 bases, J shed 0 bases, and the junction held 8 bases outside the gene matches. Germline-derived CDR1 and CDR2 are KGHSH and LQKENI. CDR3 bases: TGTGCCAGCTCACCGCTTACGACGGGGGGCTCCTACAATGAGCAGTTCTTC. This translates into CASSPLTTGGSYNEQFF.

The chain recombines TRBV9 with TRBJ2-2; tentative D call: TRBD1 (6 bases). Trimming removed 1 base from V and 2 bases from J, with 15 bases in between. The CDR3 is 17 residues long. From germline, CDR1 is SGDLS and CDR2 YYNGEE. CDR3 coding DNA: TGTGCCAGCAGCGTAAGTCCAAACAGGGATAACACCGGGGAGCTGTTTTTT. This gives the protein CASSVSPNRDNTGELFF. Variable domain in full (rest from reference TRBV9 and TRBJ2-2): DSGVTQTPKHLITATGQRVTLRCSPRSGDLSVYWYQQSLDQGLQFLIQYYNGEERAKGNILERFSAQQFPDLHSELNLSSLELGDSALYFCASSVSPNRDNTGELFFGEGSRLTVL.

The chain has TRBV5-1 and TRBJ1-1, with 9 bases lining up with TRBD1. V gave up 4 bases and J gave up 10 bases; unmatched junction bases: 11. The CDR3 totals 14 residues. CDR1 SGHRS and CDR2 YFSETQ come from the germline V gene. For the CDR3, the DNA is TGCGCCAGCAGCGAACAGGGGGCGGTCGCGGCAGCTTTCTTT. Protein: CASSEQGAVAAAFF.

V is TRBV30 and J is TRBJ2-3, with a possible D match to TRBD2 (6 bases). The CDR3 contains 14 residues. Trimming took off 0 bases at V and 2 bases at J, with 9 bases between the two ends. The germline V gene encodes CDR1 GTSNPN and CDR2 SVGIG (reference sequence). This CDR3 is CAWSVGTVTDTQYF. CDR3 DNA sequence: TGTGCCTGGAGTGTAGGGACTGTCACAGATACGCAGTATTTT.

A few counts support this clone. J is TRBJ2-4 and V is TRBV30, with D uncertain. Trimming removed 1 base from V and 5 bases from J, with 15 bases in between. This CDR3 spans 15 amino acids. Germline V gives CDR1 GTSNPN, CDR2 SVGIG (reference sequence). In DNA, the CDR3 is TGTGCCTGGAGTGGCAGCAGCGAGTGGGAAAACATTCAGTACTTC. Translation: CAWSGSSEWENIQYF.

This clone appeared a single time. J is TRBJ1-5 and V is TRBV28; 9 bases align to TRBD1. The V segment lost 5 bases and the J segment 3 bases; nucleotides outside the gene matches: 11. CDR3 size: 17 residues. Germline CDR1 reads MDHEN; CDR2 reads SYDVKM. The CDR3 protein is CASSPITGGASNQPQHF. The CDR3 DNA reads TGTGCCAGCAGTCCGATTACAGGGGGCGCCTCCAATCAGCCCCAGCATTTT.

The chain recombines TRBV15 with TRBJ2-3, with D maybe TRBD2 (6 bases). The CDR3 sequence is 16 residues long. Per germline, CDR1 LNHNV and CDR2 YYDKDF (reference sequence). The V gene lost 4 bases and the J gene lost 1 base, with 15 bases spanning the gap. In DNA form, the CDR3 reads TGTGCCACCAGCACTTGGGACTTGCTCGGCACAGATACGCAGTATTTT. Translation gives CATSTWDLLGTDTQYF.

V and J are TRBV9 and TRBJ1-6; 8 bases align to TRBD1. Per the germline V gene, CDR1 is SGDLS and CDR2 is YYNGEE. V lost 2 bases and J lost 7; bases outside the gene matches: 5. The CDR3 consists of 15 residues. The CDR3 DNA reads as TGTGCCAGCAGCGTGTCAGGGGGCCTGAATTCACCCCTCCACTTT. It specifies CASSVSGGLNSPLHF.

The V and J genes are TRBV7-3 and TRBJ2-3; D is possibly TRBD2 (5 bases). The germline V and J ends were trimmed by 4 bases and 1 base, with 9 bases remaining between them. The germline V gene encodes CDR1 SGHTA and CDR2 FQGTGA. CDR3 length equals 14 residues. The CDR3 protein is CASSSLGGTDTQYF. The DNA of the CDR3 is TGTGCCAGCAGCTCCCTCGGGGGCACAGATACGCAGTATTTT.

The chain joins TRBV4-1 to TRBJ1-2, with a tentative D call TRBD1 (5 bases). Germline V lookup: CDR1 MGHRA, CDR2 YSYEKL. The V end lost 2 bases, the J end lost 3 bases, and 7 bases lay between the germline ends. This CDR3 spans 13 amino acids. CDR3 amino acids: CASSQQGDYGYTF. The CDR3, as DNA: TGCGCCAGCAGCCAACAGGGTGACTATGGCTACACCTTC.

CDR3 sequence: CSVVTSGDNEQFF. The CDR3 DNA sequence: TGCAGCGTTGTGACTAGCGGGGACAATGAGCAGTTCTTC. V usage is TRBV29-1 and J usage is TRBJ2-1; 11 bases agree with TRBD2. The CDR3 is made up of 13 amino acids. Germline trimming cut 4 bases from V and 5 bases from J; bases unmatched to any gene: 1. Germline V gives CDR1 SQVTM, CDR2 ANQGSEA.